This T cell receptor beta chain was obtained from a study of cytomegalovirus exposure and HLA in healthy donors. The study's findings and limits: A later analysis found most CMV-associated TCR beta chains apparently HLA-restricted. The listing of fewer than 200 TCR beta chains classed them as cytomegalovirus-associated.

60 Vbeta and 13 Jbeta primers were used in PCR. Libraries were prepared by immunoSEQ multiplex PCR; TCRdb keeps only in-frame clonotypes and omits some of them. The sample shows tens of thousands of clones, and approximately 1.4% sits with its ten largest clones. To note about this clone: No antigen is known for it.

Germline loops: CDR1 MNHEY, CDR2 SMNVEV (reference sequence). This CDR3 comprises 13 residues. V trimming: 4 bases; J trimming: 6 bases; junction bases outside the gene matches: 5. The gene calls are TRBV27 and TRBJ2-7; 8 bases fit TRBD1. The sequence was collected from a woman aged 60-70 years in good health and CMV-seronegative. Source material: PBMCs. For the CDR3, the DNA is TGTGCCAGCAGTTCCAGGACAGGGTCCGAGCAGTACTTC. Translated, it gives CASSSRTGSEQYF.